This T cell receptor beta chain was sequenced in a study of regulatory T cells in long-lasting Graves disease. Study as a whole: Graves' patients diagnosed newly had used antithyroid drugs under 3 months.

HTBI primers from iRepertoire and Arm-PCR of CDR3 regions yielded the TCR beta libraries. TCRdb re-analysed the multiplex PCR reads in MiXCR, keeping a single row per CDR3 protein. The data hold about 200,000 distinct CDR3 sequences, with approximately 20% observed a single time. Time point: newly diagnosed GD, antithyroid drugs for less than 3 months. The authors made the TCR library using RNA they extracted from PBMCs. V lost 2 bases to trimming and J lost 1 base, with 0 bases between them. Germline values: CDR1 DFQATT, CDR2 SNEGSKA (reference sequence). The CDR3 runs 11 residues. Whole-study results and caveats: Lower TCR diversity characterized persistent Graves' patients relative to newly diagnosed patients.

This clonotype was detected ten times or more. Antigen unknown. The sample in question was peripheral blood mononuclear cells (PBMCs), obtained at new diagnosis, from a patient treated with antithyroid drugs. The source is a female donor with Graves disease. The rearrangement uses TRBV20-1 and TRBJ1-3; D gene ambiguous. Here the CDR3 DNA reads TGCAGTGCTAGATCTGGAAACACCATATATTTT. It specifies CSARSGNTIYF.